Listed below are T cell receptor beta chains from one sample, sequenced in a study of human T cells and chemical hapten exposure. TCRdb itself ran the RACE reads through MiXCR, one entry per CDR3 protein. The sample consists of about 95,000 distinct CDR3 sequences, 9.5% to 12% of them appearing once. The specimen was whole blood, collected in connection with sensitization to the hapten diphenylcyclopropenone (DPC). Every receptor here comes from a woman between 40 and 55 years old with alopecia areata. Some clones in this sample may be carry-over from other donors' samples. The CDR3 runs from the conserved cysteine through the conserved F or W. The size field is filled for only some rows; it gives once, few, many or a size class.

v_gene	j_gene	abundance	CDR3aa
TRBV12-3/TRBV12-4	TRBJ1-1	few	CASSFSPIPEAFF
TRBV27	TRBJ2-7	many	CASSWGGRLQYF
TRBV29-1	TRBJ2-7	many	CSVEDAGLSSYEQYF
TRBV19	TRBJ2-6	few	CASSIIEVGANVLTF
TRBV7-2	TRBJ2-5	NA	CASSSRTSGVLGETQYF
TRBV7-9	TRBJ2-1	many	CASSPQAGGTTGKQFF
TRBV6-5	TRBJ2-7	few	CASSPLRDNSYEQYF
TRBV9	TRBJ2-2	many	CASSVREDVTGELFF
TRBV20-1	TRBJ1-5	many	CSARARGASNQPQHF
TRBV7-2	TRBJ2-5	NA	CASSLNGGLETQYF
TRBV28	TRBJ2-7	many	CASSSGQYEQYF
TRBV6-1	TRBJ1-4	NA	CASSGRSLRDRPNEKLFF
TRBV7-2	TRBJ1-3	many	CASSLASAGRTGNTIYF
TRBV20-1	TRBJ2-4	few	CSAPGLAKNIQYF
TRBV12-3/TRBV12-4	TRBJ1-1	NA	CASGGRVYTEAFF
TRBV7-2	TRBJ1-2	NA	CASSFLAGTAPGGYTF
TRBV6-6	TRBJ1-5	NA	CASTRGQSQPQHF
TRBV12-3/TRBV12-4	TRBJ1-5	NA	CASSFPGQNQPQHF
TRBV9	TRBJ2-3	NA	CASSVWVSAGGADTQYF
TRBV3-1	TRBJ2-3	few	CASSQGTSGTTQYF
TRBV6-2/TRBV6-3	TRBJ2-1	few	CASSQAPLAGKLQFF
TRBV20-1	TRBJ1-1	many	CSAGQGNTEAFF